This T cell receptor (beta chain) is from a study of blood T cell repertoires in COVID-19. Across the study: The study drew acute and convalescent COVID-19 samples from the United States, Italy and Spain.

The V segment lost 5 bases and the J segment 4 bases; nucleotides outside the gene matches: 5. CDR1 and CDR2 from the germline V gene are SQVTM and ANQGSEA. CDR3 size: 13 residues. The data were produced by immunoSEQ multiplex PCR, yet TCRdb's version contains in-frame clones alone and is incomplete. This sample carries fewer than 250,000 clones, 83% of them seen once, and the ten largest clones take 3.6%. This TCR was recovered from a woman aged 40-49 years who had been exposed to COVID-19. Sequenced input: PBMCs or T cells enriched from blood (not recorded which). The V call is TRBV29-1, the J call TRBJ2-1; 7 nucleotides line up with TRBD1. The CDR3 DNA follows: TGCAGCGTTAGGGGACAGACTTACAATGAGCAGTTCTTC. The encoded protein is CSVRGQTYNEQFF.